One and the same sample provided the 4 T cell receptor beta chains below, sequenced in a study of cytomegalovirus exposure and HLA in healthy donors. The primer mix had 60 Vbeta and 13 Jbeta primers. Sequencing was performed with immunoSEQ multiplex PCR; in TCRdb, only in-frame clones are kept and a portion is missing. The sample lists about 140,000 clones, roughly three quarters occurring once. Sequenced material: PBMCs. The receptors stem from a man aged 35 to 55 in good health and CMV-seronegative.

This chain connects TRBV4-1 to TRBJ2-7, with a weak D call TRBD2 (5 bases). The CDR3 covers 12 residues. CDR1 and CDR2 from the germline V gene are MGHRA and YSYEKL. Trimming removed 2 bases at V and 6 bases at J, with 8 bases between. The CDR3 DNA is TGCGCCAGCAGCCAAACCGCGGGCGAGCAGTACTTC. Translation: CASSQTAGEQYF.

The V call is TRBV19, the J call TRBJ1-1; TRBD1 might be the D (6 bases). Trimming removed 3 bases from V and 6 bases from J, with 8 bases in between. The germline V gene encodes CDR1 LNHDA and CDR2 SQIVND (reference sequence). The CDR3 runs to 12 residues. This CDR3 is CASSMGGPEAFF. The CDR3 DNA is TGTGCCAGTAGTATGGGGGGGCCTGAAGCTTTCTTT.

The genes are TRBV5-6 and TRBJ2-7, with TRBD2 matching over 8 bases. Germline-derived CDR1 and CDR2 are SGHDT and YYEEEE. With V trimmed by 2 bases and J by 3 bases, 10 bases remained unmatched. CDR3 length: 16 residues. The DNA of the CDR3 is TGTGCCAGCAGCTTACTCATGGCGGGGGGAATCTACGAGCAGTACTTC. Translated: CASSLLMAGGIYEQYF.

This clone was seen only once. The J gene is TRBJ2-3, the V gene TRBV30, with TRBD1 matching over 9 bases. Germline V lookup: CDR1 GTSNPN, CDR2 SVGIG (reference sequence). The J segment lost 0 bases and the V segment lost 5 bases, leaving 6 bases of the junction unmatched. The CDR3 spans 15 residues. The DNA for the CDR3 is TGTGCCTGGGGGGGACAGGGCGGGAGCACAGATACGCAGTATTTT. As protein: CAWGGQGGSTDTQYF.